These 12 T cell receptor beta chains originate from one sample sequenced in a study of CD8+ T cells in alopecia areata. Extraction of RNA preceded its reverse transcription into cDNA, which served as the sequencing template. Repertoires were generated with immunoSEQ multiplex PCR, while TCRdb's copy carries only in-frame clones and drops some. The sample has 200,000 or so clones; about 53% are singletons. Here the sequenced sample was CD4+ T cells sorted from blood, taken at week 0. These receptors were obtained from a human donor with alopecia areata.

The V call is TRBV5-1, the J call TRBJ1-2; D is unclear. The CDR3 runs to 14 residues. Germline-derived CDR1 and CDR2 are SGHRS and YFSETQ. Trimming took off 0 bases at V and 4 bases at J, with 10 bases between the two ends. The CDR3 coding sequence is TGCGCCAGCAGCTTGGGCGGCTTACGCTATGGCTACACCTTC. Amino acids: CASSLGGLRYGYTF. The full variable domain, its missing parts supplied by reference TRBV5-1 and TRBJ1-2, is KAGVTQTPRYLIKTRGQQVTLSCSPISGHRSVSWYQQTPGQGLQFLFEYFSETQRNKGNFPGRFSGRQFSNSRSEMNVSTLELGDSALYLCASSLGGLRYGYTFGSGTRLTVV.

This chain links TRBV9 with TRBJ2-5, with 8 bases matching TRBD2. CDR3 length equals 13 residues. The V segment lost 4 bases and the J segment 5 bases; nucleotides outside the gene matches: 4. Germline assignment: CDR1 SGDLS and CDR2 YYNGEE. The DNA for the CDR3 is TGTGCCAGCAGCTCAACGGGAGGGGAGACCCAGTACTTC. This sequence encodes CASSSTGGETQYF.

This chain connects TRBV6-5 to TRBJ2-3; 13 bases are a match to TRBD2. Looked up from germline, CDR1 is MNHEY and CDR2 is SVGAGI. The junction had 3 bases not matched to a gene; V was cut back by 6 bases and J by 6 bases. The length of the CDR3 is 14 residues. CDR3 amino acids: CASRVGLAGDTQYF. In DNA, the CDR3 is TGTGCCAGCAGGGTGGGACTAGCGGGGGATACGCAGTATTTT.

In DNA, the CDR3 is TGTGCCAGCAGCCGGGACAGCACGAACTATGGCTACACCTTC. This codes for CASSRDSTNYGYTF. V gene TRBV11-2 combines with J gene TRBJ1-2; 7 bases match TRBD1. Per the germline V gene, CDR1 is SGHAT and CDR2 is FQNNGV. The CDR3 consists of 14 residues. Germline trimming cut 5 bases from V and 2 bases from J; bases unmatched to any gene: 5.

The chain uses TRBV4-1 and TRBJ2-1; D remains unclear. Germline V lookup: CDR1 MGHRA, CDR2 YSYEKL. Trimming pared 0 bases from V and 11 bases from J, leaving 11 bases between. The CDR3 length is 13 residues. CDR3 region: CASSQEAGFQQFF. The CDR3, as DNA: TGCGCCAGCAGCCAAGAGGCCGGTTTTCAGCAGTTCTTC.

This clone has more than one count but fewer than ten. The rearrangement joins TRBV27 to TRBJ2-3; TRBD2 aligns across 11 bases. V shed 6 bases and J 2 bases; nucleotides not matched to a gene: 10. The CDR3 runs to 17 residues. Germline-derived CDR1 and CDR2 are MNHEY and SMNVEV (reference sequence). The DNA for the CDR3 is TGTGCCAGCAGGCGTTCTAGCGGGGGGTCTGCCACAGATACGCAGTATTTT. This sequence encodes CASRRSSGGSATDTQYF.

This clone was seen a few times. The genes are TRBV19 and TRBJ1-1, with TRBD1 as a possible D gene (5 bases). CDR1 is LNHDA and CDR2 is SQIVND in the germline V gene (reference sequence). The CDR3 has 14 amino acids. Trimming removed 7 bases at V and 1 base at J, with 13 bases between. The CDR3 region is CASKPLGENTEAFF. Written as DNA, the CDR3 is TGTGCCAGTAAGCCTCTAGGGGAGAACACTGAAGCTTTCTTT. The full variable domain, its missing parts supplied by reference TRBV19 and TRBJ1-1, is DGGITQSPKYLFRKEGQNVTLSCEQNLNHDAMYWYRQDPGQGLRLIYYSQIVNDFQKGDIAEGYSVSREKKESFPLTVTSAQKNPTAFYLCASKPLGENTEAFFGQGTRLTVV.

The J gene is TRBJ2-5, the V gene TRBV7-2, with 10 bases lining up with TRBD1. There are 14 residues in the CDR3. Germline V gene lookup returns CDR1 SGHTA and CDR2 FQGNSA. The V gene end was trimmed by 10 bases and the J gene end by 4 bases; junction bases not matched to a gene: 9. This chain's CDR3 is CATSRDRGIETQYF. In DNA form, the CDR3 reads TGTGCCACCTCGAGGGACAGGGGAATAGAGACCCAGTACTTC.

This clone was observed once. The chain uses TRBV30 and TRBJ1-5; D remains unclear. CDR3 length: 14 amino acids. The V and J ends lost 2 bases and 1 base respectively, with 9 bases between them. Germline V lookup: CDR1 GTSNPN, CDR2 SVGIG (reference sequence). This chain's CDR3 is CAWSLRRSNQPQHF. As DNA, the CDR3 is TGTGCCTGGAGTCTCAGACGGAGCAATCAGCCCCAGCATTTT.

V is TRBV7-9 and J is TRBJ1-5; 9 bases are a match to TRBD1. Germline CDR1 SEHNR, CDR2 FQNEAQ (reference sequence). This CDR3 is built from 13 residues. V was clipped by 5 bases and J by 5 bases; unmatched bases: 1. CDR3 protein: CASSRQGDQPQHF. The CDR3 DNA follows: TGTGCCAGCAGCAGACAGGGGGATCAGCCCCAGCATTTT.

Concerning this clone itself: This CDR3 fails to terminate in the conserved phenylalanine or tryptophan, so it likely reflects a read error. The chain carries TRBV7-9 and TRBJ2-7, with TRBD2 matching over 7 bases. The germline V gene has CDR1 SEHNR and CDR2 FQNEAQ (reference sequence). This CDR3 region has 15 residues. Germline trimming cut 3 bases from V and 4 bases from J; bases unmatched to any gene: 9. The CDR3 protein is CASSFGGSGLYEQYS. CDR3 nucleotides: TGTGCCAGCAGCTTTGGCGGGAGTGGGTTGTACGAGCAGTACTCC.

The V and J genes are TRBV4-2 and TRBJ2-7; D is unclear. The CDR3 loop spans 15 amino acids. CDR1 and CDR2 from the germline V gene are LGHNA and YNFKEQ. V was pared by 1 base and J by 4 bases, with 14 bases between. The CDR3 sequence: CASSQAFRHNYEQYF. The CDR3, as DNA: TGTGCCAGCAGCCAAGCCTTCCGCCACAATTACGAGCAGTACTTC.